This T cell receptor beta chain was profiled in a study of blood T cell repertoires in COVID-19. Study information: Nucleic acid was either cDNA or gDNA, and it came from T cells, B-cell-depleted T cells, or PBMCs.

Study processing details: Quantification of nucleated cells was approximated via reference gene primer amplification. The repertoire was sequenced with immunoSEQ multiplex PCR; TCRdb's copy has only in-frame clones and lacks some. V, J and clone size derive from that table, while D and trimming were established from the DNA sequence. The table has over 150,000 clones, about 85% seen once. This clone has just one count. V lost 6 bases and J 7 bases, leaving 19 bases between the germline ends. The CDR3 runs 15 residues. Germline assignment: CDR1 MNHNY and CDR2 SVGAGI (reference sequence). This clonotype was sampled from a man between 40 and 49 years old with acute or convalescent COVID-19. This chain uses TRBV6-6 with TRBJ1-5; D is unclear. Input material: peripheral blood. The CDR3, as DNA: TGTGCCAGCAGGCCTCAGGCGGGGATCGTCCAGCCCCAGCATTTT. Translated, it gives CASRPQAGIVQPQHF.